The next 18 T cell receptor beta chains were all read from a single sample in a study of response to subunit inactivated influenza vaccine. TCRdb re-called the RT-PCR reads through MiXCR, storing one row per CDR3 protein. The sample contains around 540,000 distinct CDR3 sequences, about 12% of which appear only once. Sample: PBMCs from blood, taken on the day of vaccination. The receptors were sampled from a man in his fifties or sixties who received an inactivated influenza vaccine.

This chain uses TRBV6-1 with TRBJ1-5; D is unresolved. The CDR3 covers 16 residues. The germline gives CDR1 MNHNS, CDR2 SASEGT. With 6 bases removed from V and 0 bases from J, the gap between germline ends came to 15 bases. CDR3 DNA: TGTGCCAGCAGGGACGGATTCCTATATAGCAATCAGCCCCAGCATTTT. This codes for CASRDGFLYSNQPQHF.

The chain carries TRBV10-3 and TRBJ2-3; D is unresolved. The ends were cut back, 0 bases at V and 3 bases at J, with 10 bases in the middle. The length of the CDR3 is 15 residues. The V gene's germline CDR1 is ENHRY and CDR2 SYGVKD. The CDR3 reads CAISESGPRTDTQYF. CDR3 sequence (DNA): TGTGCCATCAGTGAGTCCGGGCCTCGTACAGATACGCAGTATTTT.

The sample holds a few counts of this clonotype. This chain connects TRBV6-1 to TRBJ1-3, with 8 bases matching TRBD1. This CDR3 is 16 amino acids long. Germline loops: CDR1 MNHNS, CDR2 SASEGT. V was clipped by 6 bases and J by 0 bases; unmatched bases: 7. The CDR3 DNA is TGTGCCAGCAGCACCGGGACAGGAGACTCTGGAAACACCATATATTTT. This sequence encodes CASSTGTGDSGNTIYF.

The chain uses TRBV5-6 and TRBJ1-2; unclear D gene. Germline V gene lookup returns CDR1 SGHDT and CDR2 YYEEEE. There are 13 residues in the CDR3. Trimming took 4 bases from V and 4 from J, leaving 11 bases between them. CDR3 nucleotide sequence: TGTGCCAGCAGCAATAGACAATCCTATGGCTACACCTTC. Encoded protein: CASSNRQSYGYTF.

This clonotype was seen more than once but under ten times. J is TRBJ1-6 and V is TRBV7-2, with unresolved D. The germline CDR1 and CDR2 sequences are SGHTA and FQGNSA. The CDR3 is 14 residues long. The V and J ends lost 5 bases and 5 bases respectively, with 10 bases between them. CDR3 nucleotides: TGTGCCAGCAGCCTAAACAGAAATAATTCACCCCTCCACTTT. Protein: CASSLNRNNSPLHF.

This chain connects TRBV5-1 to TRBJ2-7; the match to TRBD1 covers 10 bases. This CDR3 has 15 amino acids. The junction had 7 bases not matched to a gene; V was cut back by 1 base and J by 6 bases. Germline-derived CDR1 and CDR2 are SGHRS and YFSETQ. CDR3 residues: CASSLNGQGVSEQYF. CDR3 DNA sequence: TGCGCCAGCAGCTTGAACGGACAGGGGGTGAGCGAGCAGTACTTC.

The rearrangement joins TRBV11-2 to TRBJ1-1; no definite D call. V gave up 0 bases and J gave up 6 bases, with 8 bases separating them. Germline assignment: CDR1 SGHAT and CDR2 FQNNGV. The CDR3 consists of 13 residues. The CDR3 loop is CASSLDVHSEAFF. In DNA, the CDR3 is TGTGCCAGCAGCTTAGACGTCCACTCTGAAGCTTTCTTT.

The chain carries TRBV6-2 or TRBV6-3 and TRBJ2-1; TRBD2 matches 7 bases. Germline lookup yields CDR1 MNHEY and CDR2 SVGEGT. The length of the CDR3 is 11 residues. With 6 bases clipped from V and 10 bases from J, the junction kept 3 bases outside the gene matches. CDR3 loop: CASSRTREQFF. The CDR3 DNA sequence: TGTGCCAGCAGCAGGACTAGAGAGCAGTTCTTC.

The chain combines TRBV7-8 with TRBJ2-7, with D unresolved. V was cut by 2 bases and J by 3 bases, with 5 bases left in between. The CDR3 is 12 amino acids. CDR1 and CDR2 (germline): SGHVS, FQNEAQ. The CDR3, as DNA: TGTGCCAGCAGCTTATTTGACTACGAGCAGTACTTC. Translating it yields CASSLFDYEQYF.

The CDR3 here is CASSDGQWSSGANVLTF. Here the CDR3 DNA reads TGTGCCAGCAGCGACGGACAGTGGAGCTCTGGGGCCAACGTCCTGACTTTC. This chain uses TRBV12-3 or TRBV12-4 with TRBJ2-6; the D gene is possibly TRBD1 (6 bases). The V gene lost 6 bases and the J gene lost 0 bases, with 15 bases spanning the gap. The CDR3 has 17 residues.

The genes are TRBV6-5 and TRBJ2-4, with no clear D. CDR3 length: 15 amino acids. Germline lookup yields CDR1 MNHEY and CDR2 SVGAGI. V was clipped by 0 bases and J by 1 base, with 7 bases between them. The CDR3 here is CASSYSRGAKNIQYF. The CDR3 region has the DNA TGTGCCAGCAGTTACTCGAGAGGCGCCAAAAACATTCAGTACTTC.

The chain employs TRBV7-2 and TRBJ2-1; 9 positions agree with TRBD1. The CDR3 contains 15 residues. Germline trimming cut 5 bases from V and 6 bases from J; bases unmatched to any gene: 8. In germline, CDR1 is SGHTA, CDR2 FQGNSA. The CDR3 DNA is TGTGCCAGCAGCACAGTTGGGACAGGGTTCAATGAGCAGTTCTTC. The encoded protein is CASSTVGTGFNEQFF.

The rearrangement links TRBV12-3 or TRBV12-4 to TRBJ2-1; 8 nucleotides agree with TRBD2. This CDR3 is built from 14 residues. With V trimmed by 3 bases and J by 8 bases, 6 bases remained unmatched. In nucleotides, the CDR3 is TGTGCCAGCAGTTTCACGGGAGGGAACGATGAGCAGTTCTTC. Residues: CASSFTGGNDEQFF.

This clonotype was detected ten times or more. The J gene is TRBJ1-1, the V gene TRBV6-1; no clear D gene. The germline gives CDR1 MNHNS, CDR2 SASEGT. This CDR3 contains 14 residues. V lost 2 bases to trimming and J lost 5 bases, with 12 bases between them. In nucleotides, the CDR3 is TGTGCCAGCAGTGAAACCGCCCTGGGGACTGAAGCTTTCTTT. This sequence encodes CASSETALGTEAFF.

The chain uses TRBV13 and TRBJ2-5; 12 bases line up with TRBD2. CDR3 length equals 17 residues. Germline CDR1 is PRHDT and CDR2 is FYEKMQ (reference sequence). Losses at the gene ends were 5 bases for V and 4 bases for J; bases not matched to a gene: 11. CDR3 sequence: CASSGLTSGGPLETQYF. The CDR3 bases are TGTGCCAGCAGCGGGCTGACTAGCGGGGGACCCCTAGAGACCCAGTACTTC.

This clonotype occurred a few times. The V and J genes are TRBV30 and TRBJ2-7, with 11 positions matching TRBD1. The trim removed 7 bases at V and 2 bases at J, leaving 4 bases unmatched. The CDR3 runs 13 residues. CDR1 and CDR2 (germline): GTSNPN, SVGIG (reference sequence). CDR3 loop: CASRTGGPYEQYF. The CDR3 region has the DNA TGTGCCTCCCGGACAGGGGGCCCCTACGAGCAGTACTTC.

The DNA of the CDR3 is TGCGCCAGCAACCGAGGGGCAGCGGGTAGCACAGATACGCAGTATTTT. Its translation: CASNRGAAGSTDTQYF. This sequence joins TRBV5-1 and TRBJ2-3; the D gene is possibly TRBD2 (6 bases). The germline gives CDR1 SGHRS, CDR2 YFSETQ. V was clipped by 6 bases and J by 0 bases, with 17 bases between them. The CDR3 consists of 16 residues. The full variable domain, with the rest looked up from reference TRBV5-1 and TRBJ2-3, is KAGVTQTPRYLIKTRGQQVTLSCSPISGHRSVSWYQQTPGQGLQFLFEYFSETQRNKGNFPGRFSGRQFSNSRSEMNVSTLELGDSALYLCASNRGAAGSTDTQYFGPGTRLTVL.

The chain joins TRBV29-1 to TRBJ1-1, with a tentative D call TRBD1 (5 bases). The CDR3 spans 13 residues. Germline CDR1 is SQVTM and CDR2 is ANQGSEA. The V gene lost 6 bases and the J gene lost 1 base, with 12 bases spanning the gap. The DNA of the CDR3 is TGCAGCGTACCCGTGGGGCGGAACACTGAAGCTTTCTTT. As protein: CSVPVGRNTEAFF.